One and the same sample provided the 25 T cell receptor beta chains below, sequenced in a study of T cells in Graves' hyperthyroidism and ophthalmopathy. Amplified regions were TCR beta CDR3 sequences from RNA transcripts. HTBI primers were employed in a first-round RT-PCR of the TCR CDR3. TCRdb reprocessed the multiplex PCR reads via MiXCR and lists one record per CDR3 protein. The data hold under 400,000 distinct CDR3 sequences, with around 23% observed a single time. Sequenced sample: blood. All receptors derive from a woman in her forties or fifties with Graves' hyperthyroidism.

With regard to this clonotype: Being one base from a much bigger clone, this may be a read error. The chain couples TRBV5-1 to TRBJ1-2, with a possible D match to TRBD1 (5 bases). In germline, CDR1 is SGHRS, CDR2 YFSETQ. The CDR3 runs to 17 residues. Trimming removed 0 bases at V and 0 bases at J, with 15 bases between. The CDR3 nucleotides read TGCGCCAGCAGCTTGGCGGGATGGGGACCGTCTAACTATGGCTACACCTTC. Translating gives CASSLAGWGPSNYGYTF. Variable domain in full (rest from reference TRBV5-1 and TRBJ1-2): KAGVTQTPRYLIKTRGQQVTLSCSPISGHRSVSWYQQTPGQGLQFLFEYFSETQRNKGNFPGRFSGRQFSNSRSEMNVSTLELGDSALYLCASSLAGWGPSNYGYTFGSGTRLTVV.

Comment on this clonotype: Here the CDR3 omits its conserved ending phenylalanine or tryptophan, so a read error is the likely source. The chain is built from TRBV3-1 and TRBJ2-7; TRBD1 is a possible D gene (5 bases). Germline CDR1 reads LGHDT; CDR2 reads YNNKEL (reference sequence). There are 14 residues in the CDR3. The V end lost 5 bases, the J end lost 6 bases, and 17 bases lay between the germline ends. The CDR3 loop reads CASSELGQGGEQYL. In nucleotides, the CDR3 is TGTGCCAGCAGCGAGCTGGGCCAGGGTGGCGAGCAGTACCTC.

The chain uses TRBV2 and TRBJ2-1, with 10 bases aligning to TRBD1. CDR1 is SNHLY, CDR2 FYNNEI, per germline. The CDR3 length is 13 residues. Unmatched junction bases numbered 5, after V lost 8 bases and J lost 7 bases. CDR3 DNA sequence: TGTGCCAGCGGCGGACAGGGGGTAAATGAGCAGTTCTTC. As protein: CASGGQGVNEQFF.

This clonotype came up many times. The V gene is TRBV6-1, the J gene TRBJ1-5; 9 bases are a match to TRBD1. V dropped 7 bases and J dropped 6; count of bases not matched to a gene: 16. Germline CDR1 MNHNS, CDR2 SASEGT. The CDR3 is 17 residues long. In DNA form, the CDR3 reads TGTGCCAGCAATCCGGGACAGGGAGGGCCAGTAGGTCAGCCCCAGCATTTT. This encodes CASNPGQGGPVGQPQHF.

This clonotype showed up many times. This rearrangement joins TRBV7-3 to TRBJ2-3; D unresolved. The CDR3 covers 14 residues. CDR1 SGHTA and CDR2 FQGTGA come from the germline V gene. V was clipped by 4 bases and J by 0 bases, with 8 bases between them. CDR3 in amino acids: CASSSQASTDTQYF. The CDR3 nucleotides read TGTGCCAGCAGCTCCCAGGCTAGCACAGATACGCAGTATTTT.

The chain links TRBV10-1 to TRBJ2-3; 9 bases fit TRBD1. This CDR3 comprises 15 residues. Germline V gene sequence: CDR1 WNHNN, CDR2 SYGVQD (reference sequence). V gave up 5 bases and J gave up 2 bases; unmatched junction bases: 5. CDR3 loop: CASSPGTGNTDTQYF. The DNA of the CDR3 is TGCGCCAGCAGTCCCGGGACAGGGAACACAGATACGCAGTATTTT.

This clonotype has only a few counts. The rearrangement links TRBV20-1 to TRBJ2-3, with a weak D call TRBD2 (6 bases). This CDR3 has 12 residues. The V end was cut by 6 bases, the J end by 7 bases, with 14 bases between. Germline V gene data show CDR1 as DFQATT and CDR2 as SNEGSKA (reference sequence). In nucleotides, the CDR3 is TGCAGTGCAGACGGGAGTCTTAATACGCAGTATTTT. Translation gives CSADGSLNTQYF.

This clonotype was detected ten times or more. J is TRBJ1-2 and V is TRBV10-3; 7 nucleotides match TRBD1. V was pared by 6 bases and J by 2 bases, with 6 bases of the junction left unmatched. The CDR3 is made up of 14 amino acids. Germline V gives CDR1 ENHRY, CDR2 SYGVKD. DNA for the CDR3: TGTGCCATCAGAGAGACAGGGACGAACTATGGCTACACCTTC. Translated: CAIRETGTNYGYTF.

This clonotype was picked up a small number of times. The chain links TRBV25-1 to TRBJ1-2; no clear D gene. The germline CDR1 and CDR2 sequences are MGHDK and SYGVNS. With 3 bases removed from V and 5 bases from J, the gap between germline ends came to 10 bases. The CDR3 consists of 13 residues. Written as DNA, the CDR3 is TGTGCCAGCAGTGAGGCGGGAGGGTATGGCTACACCTTC. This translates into CASSEAGGYGYTF.

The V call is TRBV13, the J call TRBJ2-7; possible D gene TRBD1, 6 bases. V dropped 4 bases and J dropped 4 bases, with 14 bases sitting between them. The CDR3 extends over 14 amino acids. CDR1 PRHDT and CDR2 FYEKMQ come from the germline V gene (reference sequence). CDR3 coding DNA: TGTGCCAGCAGCTCCTCAATGGACAGTTACGAGCAGTACTTC. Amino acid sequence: CASSSSMDSYEQYF.

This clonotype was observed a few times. CDR3 loop: CSARSTGMNTEAFF. The CDR3 bases are TGCAGCGCCAGAAGCACAGGAATGAACACTGAAGCTTTCTTT. The rearrangement uses TRBV29-1 and TRBJ1-1; D is possibly TRBD1 (5 bases). This CDR3 is 14 amino acids long. Germline-derived CDR1 and CDR2 are SQVTM and ANQGSEA. V gave up 7 bases and J gave up 0 bases, with 15 bases separating them.

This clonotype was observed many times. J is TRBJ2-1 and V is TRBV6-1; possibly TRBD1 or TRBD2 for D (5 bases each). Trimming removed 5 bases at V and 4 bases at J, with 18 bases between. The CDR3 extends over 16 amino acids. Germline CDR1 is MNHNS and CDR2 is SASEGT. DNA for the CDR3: TGTGCCAGCAGTTATAGAACGGGGACCCATTACAATGAGCAGTTCTTC. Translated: CASSYRTGTHYNEQFF.

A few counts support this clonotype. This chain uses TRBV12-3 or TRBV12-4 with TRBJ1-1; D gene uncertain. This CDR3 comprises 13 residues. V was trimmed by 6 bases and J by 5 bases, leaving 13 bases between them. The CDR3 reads CASSPNSRTEAFF. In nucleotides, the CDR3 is TGTGCCAGCAGCCCGAATTCGAGGACTGAAGCTTTCTTT.

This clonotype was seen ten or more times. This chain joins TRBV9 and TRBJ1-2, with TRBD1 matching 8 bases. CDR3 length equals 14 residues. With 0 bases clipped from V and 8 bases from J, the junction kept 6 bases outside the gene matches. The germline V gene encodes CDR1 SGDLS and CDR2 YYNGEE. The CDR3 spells CASSVDRGSRGYTF. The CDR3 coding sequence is TGTGCCAGCAGCGTAGACAGGGGGTCTAGAGGCTACACCTTC.

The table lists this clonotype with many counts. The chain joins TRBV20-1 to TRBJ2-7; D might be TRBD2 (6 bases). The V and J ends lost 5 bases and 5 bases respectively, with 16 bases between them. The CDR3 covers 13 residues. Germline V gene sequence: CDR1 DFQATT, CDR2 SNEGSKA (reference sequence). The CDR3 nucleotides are TGCAGTGCTGAGCGGGTTGTGCGGCACGAGCAGTACTTC. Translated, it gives CSAERVVRHEQYF.

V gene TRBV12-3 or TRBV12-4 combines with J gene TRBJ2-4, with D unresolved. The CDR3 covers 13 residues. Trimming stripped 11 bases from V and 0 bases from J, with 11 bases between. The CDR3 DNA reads TGTGCCGCGATAGCCGGAGCCAAAAACATTCAGTACTTC. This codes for CAAIAGAKNIQYF.

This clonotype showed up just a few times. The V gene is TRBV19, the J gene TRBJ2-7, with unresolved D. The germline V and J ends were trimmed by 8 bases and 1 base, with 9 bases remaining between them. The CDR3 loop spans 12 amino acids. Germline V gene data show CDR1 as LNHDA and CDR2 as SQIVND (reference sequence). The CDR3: CASEGVSYEQYF. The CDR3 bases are TGTGCCAGTGAAGGCGTGTCCTACGAGCAGTACTTC.

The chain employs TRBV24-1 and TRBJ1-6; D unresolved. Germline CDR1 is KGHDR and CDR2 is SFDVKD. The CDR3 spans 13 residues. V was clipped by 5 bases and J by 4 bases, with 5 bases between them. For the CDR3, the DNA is TGTGCCACCAGTGCGCAGTATAATTCACCCCTCCACTTT. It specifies CATSAQYNSPLHF.

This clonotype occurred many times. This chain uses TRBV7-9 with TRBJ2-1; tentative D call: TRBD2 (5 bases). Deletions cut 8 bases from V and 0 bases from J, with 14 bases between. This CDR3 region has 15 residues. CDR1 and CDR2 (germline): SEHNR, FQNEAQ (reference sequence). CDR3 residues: CASRPLTSSYNEQFF. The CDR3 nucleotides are TGTGCCAGCCGACCCCTTACTAGCTCCTACAATGAGCAGTTCTTC.

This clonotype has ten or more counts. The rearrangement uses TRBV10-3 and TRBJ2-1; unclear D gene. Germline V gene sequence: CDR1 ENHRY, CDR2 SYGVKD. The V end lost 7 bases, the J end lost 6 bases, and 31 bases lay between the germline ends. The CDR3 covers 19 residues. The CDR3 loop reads CAITPSKVIGGTFVNEQFF. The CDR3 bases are TGTGCCATCACCCCGTCAAAGGTTATAGGCGGCACTTTCGTCAATGAGCAGTTCTTC.

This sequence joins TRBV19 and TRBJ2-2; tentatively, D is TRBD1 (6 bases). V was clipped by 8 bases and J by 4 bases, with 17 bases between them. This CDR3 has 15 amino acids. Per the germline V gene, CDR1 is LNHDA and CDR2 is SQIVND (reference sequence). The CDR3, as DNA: TGTGCCAGTGCAGAAGGAGACAGGACCACCGGGGAGCTGTTTTTT. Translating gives CASAEGDRTTGELFF.

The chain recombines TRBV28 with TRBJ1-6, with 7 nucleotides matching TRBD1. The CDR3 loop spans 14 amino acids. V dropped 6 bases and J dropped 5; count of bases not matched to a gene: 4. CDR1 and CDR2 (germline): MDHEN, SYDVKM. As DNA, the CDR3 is TGTGCCAGCAGGCCGCAGGGGGATAATTCACCCCTCCACTTT. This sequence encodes CASRPQGDNSPLHF. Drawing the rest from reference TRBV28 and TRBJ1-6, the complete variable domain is DVKVTQSSRYLVKRTGEKVFLECVQDMDHENMFWYRQDPGLGLRLIYFSYDVKMKEKGDIPEGYSVSREKKERFSLILESASTNQTSMYLCASRPQGDNSPLHFGNGTRLTVT.

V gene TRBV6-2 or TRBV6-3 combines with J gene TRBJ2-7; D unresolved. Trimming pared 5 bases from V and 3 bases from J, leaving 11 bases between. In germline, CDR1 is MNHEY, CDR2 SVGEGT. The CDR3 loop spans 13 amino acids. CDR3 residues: CASSTLGDYEQYF. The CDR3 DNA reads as TGTGCCAGCAGTACCCTTGGAGACTACGAGCAGTACTTC.

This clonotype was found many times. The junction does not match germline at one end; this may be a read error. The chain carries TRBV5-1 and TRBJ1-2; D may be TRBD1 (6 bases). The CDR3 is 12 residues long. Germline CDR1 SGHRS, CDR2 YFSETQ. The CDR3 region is CASSGGNYGYTF. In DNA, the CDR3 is TGTGCCAGCAGCGGGGGCAACTATGGCTACACCTTC.

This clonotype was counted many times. The CDR3 DNA reads as TGTGCCAGCAGTGTTGGTCGCGGGAGTTACGAGCAGTACTTC. As protein: CASSVGRGSYEQYF. V and J are TRBV2 and TRBJ2-7; the match to TRBD2 covers 7 bases. Per germline, CDR1 SNHLY and CDR2 FYNNEI. The trim removed 4 bases at V and 4 bases at J, leaving 7 bases unmatched. This CDR3 comprises 14 residues.